This T cell receptor (beta chain) is from a study of healthy donors' naive CD4 and CD8 T cells. Comment on this clonotype: The antigen is undetermined.

CDR3 size: 18 residues. V lost 3 bases and J lost 8; bases outside the gene matches: 11. Germline values: CDR1 MNHEY, CDR2 SMNVEV (reference sequence). Each TCR library used 400 to 600 ng of total RNA and a linear amplification protocol. TCRdb redid the calling of the reads with MiXCR, one entry per CDR3 protein. Among 200,000 or so distinct CDR3 sequences listed, over 60% were seen once. Study findings and constraints: A reported CD4+/CD8+ bias affected most V and J genes in naive cells. Alpha and beta chains were sequenced in bulk without pairing.

V usage is TRBV27 and J usage is TRBJ2-1; 15 nucleotides match TRBD2. The sequence derives from a pool of human donors in good health; the sample pools cells from several healthy donors. The sample was naive CD4+ and CD8+ T cells sorted from blood, pooled from several donors. CDR3 protein: CASSFGLAGGPRFDEQFF. As DNA, the CDR3 is TGTGCCAGCAGTTTTGGACTAGCGGGAGGGCCAAGATTCGATGAGCAGTTCTTC.